The 18 T cell receptor beta chains reported below all come from one sample, sequenced in a study of CD8+ T cells in alopecia areata. Extraction of RNA preceded its reverse transcription into cDNA, which served as the sequencing template. Using immunoSEQ multiplex PCR, the repertoire was profiled, and TCRdb retains in-frame clones only, with some absent. The table records some 190,000 clones, roughly 60% of them present only once. As for treatment: oral pan-JAK inhibitor, 5-10 mg twice daily. Sample: CD4+ T cells sorted from blood, taken at week 24, from a patient treated with tofacitinib. The receptors here all came from a human donor with alopecia areata.

The chain combines TRBV15 with TRBJ2-1, with D possibly being TRBD2 (5 bases). Germline V gene data show CDR1 as LNHNV and CDR2 as YYDKDF (reference sequence). Trimming cost V 5 bases and J 8 bases, with 16 bases left between them. The CDR3 has 14 amino acids. In DNA, the CDR3 is TGTGCCACCAGCGACCTGCGGAGCGGCGATGAGCAGTTCTTC. Translated, it gives CATSDLRSGDEQFF.

This sequence joins TRBV30 and TRBJ1-5; no clear D gene. The V end lost 3 bases, the J end lost 5 bases, and 11 bases lay between the germline ends. The CDR3 contains 13 residues. Germline V gene lookup returns CDR1 GTSNPN and CDR2 SVGIG (reference sequence). The CDR3 protein is CAWSLSLHQPQHF. DNA for the CDR3: TGTGCCTGGAGCCTTTCGCTTCATCAGCCCCAGCATTTT.

The CDR3 here is CASSLTQGPYEQYF. CDR3 in DNA: TGTGCCAGCAGCCTGACGCAGGGCCCCTACGAGCAGTACTTC. V usage is TRBV7-9 and J usage is TRBJ2-7; TRBD1 is a possible D gene (5 bases). CDR3 length equals 14 residues. Germline V CDR1 and CDR2: SEHNR, FQNEAQ (reference sequence). V was pared by 5 bases and J by 2 bases, with 13 bases between. The full variable domain, with the rest looked up from reference TRBV7-9 and TRBJ2-7, is DTGVSQNPRHKITKRGQNVTFRCDPISEHNRLYWYRQTLGQGPEFLTYFQNEAQLEKSRLLSDRFSAERPKGSFSTLEIQRTEQGDSAMYLCASSLTQGPYEQYFGPGTRLTVT.

This clone was found a few times. The chain joins TRBV6-5 to TRBJ1-6; the D is unclear. The CDR3 consists of 13 residues. Per germline, CDR1 MNHEY and CDR2 SVGAGI. With 0 bases removed from V and 10 bases from J, the gap between germline ends came to 7 bases. CDR3: CASSYSSGSPLHF. In nucleotides, the CDR3 is TGTGCCAGCAGTTACTCCTCGGGGTCACCCCTCCACTTT.

V gene TRBV19 combines with J gene TRBJ1-1; D is unresolved. The CDR3 is made up of 13 amino acids. The germline V and J ends were trimmed by 7 bases and 0 bases, with 9 bases remaining between them. Germline V gives CDR1 LNHDA, CDR2 SQIVND (reference sequence). Here the CDR3 reads CASKRVMNTEAFF. The CDR3, as DNA: TGTGCCAGTAAGCGGGTGATGAACACTGAAGCTTTCTTT.

The rearrangement links TRBV7-2 to TRBJ2-1; TRBD1 aligns across 10 bases. This CDR3 region has 15 residues. The germline CDR1 and CDR2 sequences are SGHTA and FQGNSA. Germline trimming cut 8 bases from V and 6 bases from J; bases unmatched to any gene: 10. CDR3 sequence reads: CASALSRTGGNEQFF. The CDR3, as DNA: TGTGCCAGCGCCCTTTCTAGGACAGGGGGCAATGAGCAGTTCTTC.

This clone was seen more than once but under ten times. The V gene is TRBV20-1, the J gene TRBJ1-2; a weak D match, TRBD1 (5 bases). The CDR3 has 11 amino acids. The germline gives CDR1 DFQATT, CDR2 SNEGSKA (reference sequence). Trimming left V 5 bases short and J 6 bases short, with 10 bases between. CDR3 nucleotide sequence: TGCAGTGCTGGAAGACAGAATGGCTACACCTTC. Its protein product is CSAGRQNGYTF.

This chain joins TRBV15 and TRBJ2-5; 7 bases agree with TRBD1. Germline V gene data show CDR1 as LNHNV and CDR2 as YYDKDF (reference sequence). The CDR3 is 16 amino acids. The V and J ends lost 1 base and 2 bases, in that order; junction bases with no gene match: 7. For the CDR3, the DNA is TGTGCCACCAGCAGAGGAAAACCGGGACAGCAAGAGACCCAGTACTTC. This codes for CATSRGKPGQQETQYF.

The chain has TRBV2 and TRBJ1-6; D ambiguous. The CDR3 consists of 13 residues. Between the trimmed V and J ends, which lost 7 bases and 10 bases, there was a span of 14 bases. Germline assignment: CDR1 SNHLY and CDR2 FYNNEI. The CDR3 region is CASTPTRPSPLHF. The CDR3 DNA sequence: TGTGCCAGCACCCCAACGAGGCCCTCACCCCTCCACTTT.

The V gene is TRBV30, the J gene TRBJ2-7, with D unclear. Germline V CDR1 and CDR2: GTSNPN, SVGIG (reference sequence). The length of the CDR3 is 12 residues. V shed 4 bases and J shed 0 bases, with 7 bases lying between them. The CDR3 region has the DNA TGTGCCTGGAAACACAACTCCTACGAGCAGTACTTC. It translates to CAWKHNSYEQYF.

This rearrangement joins TRBV7-7 to TRBJ2-5; 11 bases are shared with TRBD2. V was pared by 5 bases and J by 4 bases, with 9 bases of the junction left unmatched. CDR3 size: 16 residues. Germline V CDR1 and CDR2: SSHAT, FNYEAQ (reference sequence). The CDR3: CASSLKLAGDGETQYF. CDR3 nucleotide sequence: TGTGCCAGCAGCCTAAAACTAGCGGGGGATGGAGAGACCCAGTACTTC.

The chain recombines TRBV29-1 with TRBJ1-5; 9 bases are a match to TRBD1. The CDR3 contains 14 residues. Looked up from germline, CDR1 is SQVTM and CDR2 is ANQGSEA. Trimming removed 4 bases from V and 6 bases from J; junction bases left unmatched: 7. CDR3 loop: CSVAVQGAAQPQHF. The CDR3 region has the DNA TGCAGCGTTGCGGTACAGGGGGCGGCTCAGCCCCAGCATTTT.

The genes are TRBV30 and TRBJ1-2, with a possible D match to TRBD1 (6 bases). The germline gives CDR1 GTSNPN, CDR2 SVGIG (reference sequence). V gave up 4 bases and J gave up 3 bases, with 6 bases separating them. This CDR3 is built from 11 residues. CDR3 sequence reads: CAWTGDYGYTF. The CDR3 DNA reads as TGTGCCTGGACAGGGGACTATGGCTACACCTTC.

This chain connects TRBV2 to TRBJ2-1; 8 bases are a match to TRBD1. CDR1 is SNHLY, CDR2 FYNNEI, per germline. The CDR3 loop spans 15 amino acids. V trimming: 5 bases; J trimming: 2 bases; junction bases outside the gene matches: 5. This CDR3 reads CASSKDRATYNEQFF. For the CDR3, the DNA is TGTGCCAGCAGTAAGGACAGGGCTACCTACAATGAGCAGTTCTTC.

In this sample, this clone turned up a few times. The chain uses TRBV14 and TRBJ2-3; 7 bases line up with TRBD2. V was clipped by 4 bases and J by 0 bases; unmatched bases: 7. Germline loops: CDR1 SGHDN, CDR2 FVKESK. This CDR3 spans 16 amino acids. The CDR3 is CASSPWGGTSTDTQYF. The CDR3 nucleotides read TGTGCCAGCAGCCCCTGGGGGGGTACTAGCACAGATACGCAGTATTTT. The complete variable domain, with remaining parts taken from reference TRBV14 and TRBJ2-3, reads EAGVTQFPSHSVIEKGQTVTLRCDPISGHDNLYWYRRVMGKEIKFLLHFVKESKQDESGMPNNRFLAERTGGTYSTLKVQPAELEDSGVYFCASSPWGGTSTDTQYFGPGTRLTVL.

The V and J genes are TRBV7-2 and TRBJ1-1; TRBD1 is a possible D gene (5 bases). This CDR3 is built from 16 residues. CDR1 is SGHTA and CDR2 is FQGNSA in the germline V gene. V was trimmed by 5 bases and J by 1 base, leaving 17 bases between them. The CDR3 is CASSEQVILPNTEAFF. The DNA for the CDR3 is TGTGCCAGCAGCGAACAGGTTATCCTGCCGAACACTGAAGCTTTCTTT.

V is TRBV4-3 and J is TRBJ1-2, with D maybe TRBD1 (6 bases). Germline CDR1 LGHNA, CDR2 YSLEER. The CDR3 has 14 residues. V gave up 1 base and J gave up 7 bases, with 13 bases separating them. Written as DNA, the CDR3 is TGCGCCAGCAGCCAAGCAACAGGGTTGGCTGGCTACACCTTC. This sequence encodes CASSQATGLAGYTF.

This clone has more than one count but fewer than ten. The V gene is TRBV2, the J gene TRBJ2-7; the D gene is possibly TRBD1 (5 bases). This CDR3 is built from 16 residues. V lost 7 bases and J 8 bases, leaving 27 bases between the germline ends. Germline CDR1 is SNHLY and CDR2 is FYNNEI. CDR3 amino acids: CASTLIPSGQLSKQYF. The DNA for the CDR3 is TGTGCCAGCACCCTAATACCCTCCGGACAACTGTCAAAGCAGTACTTC.